The rows below give T cell receptor beta chains drawn from one sample of a study of cytomegalovirus exposure and HLA in healthy donors. Sequenced by immunoSEQ multiplex PCR; TCRdb stores in-frame clones only, minus some. The sample lists some 120,000 clones, 55% to 75% seen once, with around 1.6% in the top ten. The sample taken for sequencing was PBMCs. These receptors were taken from a man aged 25 to 40 in good health and CMV-seropositive. The CDR3 runs from the conserved cysteine through the conserved F or W. Each record gives: D gene, clone size, J gene, V gene, CDR3 DNA, CDR3 protein. A D gene is named only where the DNA matches it firmly. Clone size, where shown, is once, few, many, or a class for clones that have expanded.

D gene: -
clone size: -
J gene: TRBJ2-7
V gene: TRBV11-2
CDR3 DNA: TGTGCCAGCAGAGGGGCCCCTTCCGAGCAGTACTTC
CDR3 protein: CASRGAPSEQYF

D gene: TRBD2
clone size: -
J gene: TRBJ2-7
V gene: TRBV18
CDR3 DNA: TGTGCCAGCTCACCGGGGGGGGAGCAGTACTTC
CDR3 protein: CASSPGGEQYF

D gene: -
clone size: once
J gene: TRBJ2-2
V gene: TRBV7-9
CDR3 DNA: TGTGCCAGCAGCTCACTTAAATTCACCGGGGAGCTGTTTTTT
CDR3 protein: CASSSLKFTGELFF

D gene: -
clone size: -
J gene: TRBJ1-5
V gene: TRBV25-1
CDR3 DNA: TGTGCCAGCACCGAGGGAGGAGGACCGAACAGTGGTCAGCCCCAGCATTTT
CDR3 protein: CASTEGGGPNSGQPQHF

D gene: TRBD2
clone size: once
J gene: TRBJ2-1
V gene: TRBV11-3
CDR3 DNA: TGTGCCAGCAGCTTAGGGTTGAGACGGGAGGCCTTTAACAATGAGCAGTTCTTC
CDR3 protein: CASSLGLRREAFNNEQFF

D gene: TRBD1
clone size: -
J gene: TRBJ1-5
V gene: TRBV5-1
CDR3 DNA: TGCGCCAGCAGCCCGTCAGGGGGCGCGGGCAATCAGCCCCAGCATTTT
CDR3 protein: CASSPSGGAGNQPQHF

D gene: -
clone size: -
J gene: TRBJ2-5
V gene: TRBV4-1
CDR3 DNA: TGCGCCAGCAGCGTTCGGGACACCGAAGAGACCCAGTACTTC
CDR3 protein: CASSVRDTEETQYF

D gene: TRBD1
clone size: -
J gene: TRBJ2-7
V gene: TRBV27
CDR3 DNA: TGTGCCAGCAGTTTGGGACAGGGGGTTGGCTACGAGCAGTACTTC
CDR3 protein: CASSLGQGVGYEQYF

D gene: -
clone size: -
J gene: TRBJ1-3
V gene: TRBV19
CDR3 DNA: TGTGCCAGTAGCGCGCCTAGCTCTGGAAACACCATATATTTT
CDR3 protein: CASSAPSSGNTIYF

D gene: TRBD1
clone size: -
J gene: TRBJ1-1
V gene: TRBV19
CDR3 DNA: TGTGCCAGTGTTGACAGGGGCCGCCTGAACACTGAAGCTTTCTTT
CDR3 protein: CASVDRGRLNTEAFF

D gene: TRBD1
clone size: few
J gene: TRBJ2-7
V gene: TRBV6-1
CDR3 DNA: TGTGCCAGCAGTGCCGGACAGGGCTCCGACGAGCAGTACTTC
CDR3 protein: CASSAGQGSDEQYF

D gene: TRBD1
clone size: -
J gene: TRBJ2-1
V gene: TRBV19
CDR3 DNA: TGTGCCAGTAGTTTCAGACAGGGGCCCTACAATGAGCAGTTCTTC
CDR3 protein: CASSFRQGPYNEQFF

D gene: TRBD2
clone size: -
J gene: TRBJ2-7
V gene: TRBV11-2
CDR3 DNA: TGTGCCAGCAGCTTCGGGCCCCTAGCGGGGAACTCCTACGAGCAGTACTTC
CDR3 protein: CASSFGPLAGNSYEQYF

D gene: -
clone size: -
J gene: TRBJ2-7
V gene: TRBV5-1
CDR3 DNA: TGCGCCAGCAGCAGAGACAGGCACTACGAGCAGTACTTC
CDR3 protein: CASSRDRHYEQYF

D gene: TRBD2
clone size: -
J gene: TRBJ2-1
V gene: TRBV2
CDR3 DNA: TGTGCCACTCGGGGGGTTTTTAGAGTGAGCTCCTACAATGAGCAGTTCTTC
CDR3 protein: CATRGVFRVSSYNEQFF

D gene: -
clone size: once
J gene: TRBJ1-1
V gene: TRBV2
CDR3 DNA: TGTGCCACCACCAGGTACACTGAAGCTTTCTTT
CDR3 protein: CATTRYTEAFF

D gene: -
clone size: once
J gene: TRBJ2-7
V gene: TRBV6-6
CDR3 DNA: TGTGCCAGCAGTTATGAGACCACAGGGTTGCAGTACTTC
CDR3 protein: CASSYETTGLQYF

D gene: TRBD2
clone size: -
J gene: TRBJ2-1
V gene: TRBV28
CDR3 DNA: TGTGCCAGCAGACTAAGACTAGCGGGAGGGCCTGATGAGCAGTTCTTC
CDR3 protein: CASRLRLAGGPDEQFF

D gene: -
clone size: -
J gene: TRBJ1-1
V gene: TRBV18
CDR3 DNA: TGTGCCAGCTCACCATTAACAGGGTCGGGAGCTTTCTTT
CDR3 protein: CASSPLTGSGAFF

D gene: -
clone size: -
J gene: TRBJ2-1
V gene: TRBV11-2
CDR3 DNA: TGTGCCAGCAGCACCTATACGCTAGTTTCCCAACAGTTCTTC
CDR3 protein: CASSTYTLVSQQFF